This T cell receptor beta chain was sequenced in a study of cytomegalovirus exposure and HLA in healthy donors. Only a few counts were recorded for this clone. Its target is not known. The V gene's germline CDR1 is SGHDT and CDR2 YYEEEE. V lost 0 bases and J lost 6, with 10 bases in between. CDR3 length: 13 amino acids. Study findings and constraints: Some V segments, including TRBV6-2 and TRBV6-3, were excluded as indistinguishable. Later analysis indicated greater clonal expansion among HLA-associated TCR beta chains than among equally common other chains. Rarity held for most TCR sequences, but there were some public TCRs that occurred in many donors.

Primers: 60 Vbeta forward and 13 Jbeta reverse. The method was immunoSEQ multiplex PCR; TCRdb's version includes in-frame clones alone and lacks a portion of them. In the table there are some 220,000 clones, around four fifths of which are singletons. The chain combines TRBV5-6 with TRBJ2-7, with D maybe TRBD2 (5 bases). Input material: PBMCs. The clonotype was recovered from a woman aged 55-69 years in good health and CMV-seropositive. CDR3: CASSLVQGGEQYF. The CDR3 region has the DNA TGTGCCAGCAGCTTGGTACAAGGAGGCGAGCAGTACTTC.